Below, one T cell receptor beta chain is given with its context. Antigen specificity is unknown. The data belong to a study of blood T cells in healthy people across ages. Findings and limits, study-wide: Because donor CMV status was unknown, expanded clonotype changes were possibly confounded.

The second PCR ran about 6 to 11 cycles with a sample-barcoded 5' primer and J-beta primers. TCRdb processed the 5' RACE reads anew with MiXCR; each CDR3 protein has one entry. The table has over 600,000 distinct CDR3 sequences, 40% to 45% seen once; the top ten hold approximately 29%. Trimming took 0 bases from V and 11 from J, leaving 16 bases between them. From germline, CDR1 is MGHRA and CDR2 YSYEKL. The CDR3 length is 14 residues. Each donor supplied roughly 9.1 milliliters of peripheral blood. Material for sequencing was blood. V usage is TRBV4-1 and J usage is TRBJ2-5; weak D call: TRBD1 (6 bases). This TCR was recovered from an elderly man in good health. The CDR3, as DNA: TGCGCCAGCAGCCAAGATTCCAGGGGTAGGGAGCAGTACTTC. Protein: CASSQDSRGREQYF.